The 32 T cell receptor beta chains below come from one sample, sequenced in a study of CD8 T cells in ankylosing spondylitis. TCRdb fed the 5' RACE reads into MiXCR, producing one record per CDR3 protein. The sample shows 250,000 to 300,000 distinct CDR3 sequences, around 20% of them seen only once. The sample comprised blood, either unsorted or a sorted T cell fraction (not recorded which). All receptors derive from a male donor with ankylosing spondylitis or in good health (not recorded which).

The sample holds many counts of this clonotype. The chain employs TRBV29-1 and TRBJ1-5, with 8 bases identical to TRBD1. With 6 bases clipped from V and 2 bases from J, the junction kept 6 bases outside the gene matches. CDR3 length: 14 amino acids. Per the germline V gene, CDR1 is SQVTM and CDR2 is ANQGSEA. This CDR3 is CSVRTGPGNQPQHF. CDR3 nucleotide sequence: TGCAGCGTCCGGACAGGGCCGGGCAATCAGCCCCAGCATTTT. The whole variable domain, remainder taken from reference TRBV29-1 and TRBJ1-5, is SAVISQKPSRDICQRGTSLTIQCQVDSQVTMMFWYRQQPGQSLTLIATANQGSEATYESGFVIDKFPISRPNLTFSTLTVSNMSPEDSSIYLCSVRTGPGNQPQHFGDGTRLSIL.

The chain combines TRBV2 with TRBJ2-3, with 11 positions matching TRBD2. The germline gives CDR1 SNHLY, CDR2 FYNNEI. The V gene end was trimmed by 6 bases and the J gene end by 2 bases; junction bases not matched to a gene: 7. The CDR3 runs to 16 residues. The CDR3 reads CASSPPGLAVTDTQYF. In DNA, the CDR3 is TGTGCCAGCAGCCCCCCGGGACTAGCGGTCACAGATACGCAGTATTTT.

This clonotype turned up a few times. The V and J genes are TRBV12-3 or TRBV12-4 and TRBJ2-6; D not resolved. Deletions cut 3 bases from V and 2 bases from J, with 8 bases between. CDR3 size: 15 residues. The CDR3 sequence is CASSFEVAGANVLTF. The CDR3 coding sequence is TGTGCCAGCAGTTTTGAGGTCGCTGGGGCCAACGTCCTGACTTTC.

The rearrangement links TRBV5-1 to TRBJ2-3; 9 nucleotides match TRBD1. V shed 4 bases, J shed 3 bases, and the junction held 6 bases outside the gene matches. Germline V gene data show CDR1 as SGHRS and CDR2 as YFSETQ. The CDR3 spans 15 residues. In DNA, the CDR3 is TGCGCCAGCAGCGGGACAGGGTTCGAGACAGATACGCAGTATTTT. Translating it yields CASSGTGFETDTQYF.

This clonotype was detected many times. V gene TRBV20-1 combines with J gene TRBJ1-2; TRBD1 might be the D (5 bases). This CDR3 has 13 amino acids. V was cut by 5 bases and J by 3 bases, with 13 bases left in between. CDR1 is DFQATT and CDR2 is SNEGSKA in the germline V gene (reference sequence). The CDR3 DNA reads as TGCAGTGCTTGGGGGGTCAAGGACTATGGCTACACCTTC. It specifies CSAWGVKDYGYTF.

V usage is TRBV7-9 and J usage is TRBJ2-3; D is perhaps TRBD1 (6 bases). Germline V CDR1 and CDR2: SEHNR, FQNEAQ (reference sequence). Trimming removed 7 bases at V and 6 bases at J, with 17 bases between. The CDR3 is 14 residues long. This CDR3 reads CASTGQTPGDTQYF. CDR3 in DNA: TGTGCCAGCACCGGACAGACCCCTGGGGATACGCAGTATTTT.

The table lists this clonotype with a few counts. The chain carries TRBV5-1 and TRBJ1-2; TRBD1 aligns across 9 bases. Germline CDR1 reads SGHRS; CDR2 reads YFSETQ. This CDR3 spans 16 amino acids. V dropped 0 bases and J dropped 4; count of bases not matched to a gene: 7. The CDR3, as DNA: TGCGCCAGCAGCTTGGGAAGGGACAGGGACTCCTATGGCTACACCTTC. Amino acids: CASSLGRDRDSYGYTF.

This clonotype was counted only a few times. The chain links TRBV27 to TRBJ2-1; D may be TRBD2 (6 bases). The germline V and J ends were trimmed by 1 base and 10 bases, with 11 bases remaining between them. Germline-derived CDR1 and CDR2 are MNHEY and SMNVEV (reference sequence). This CDR3 is built from 13 residues. CDR3: CASSLYGGGEQFF. CDR3 nucleotides: TGTGCCAGCAGTTTATATGGGGGAGGCGAGCAGTTCTTC.

This clonotype was found many times. The chain is built from TRBV5-1 and TRBJ2-5, with 10 nucleotides matching TRBD2. Germline loops: CDR1 SGHRS, CDR2 YFSETQ. J was trimmed by 4 bases and V by 5 bases; bases with no gene match: 5. CDR3 size: 14 residues. DNA for the CDR3: TGCGCCAGCAGAGCGGGAGGGCCTGGAGAGACCCAGTACTTC. It specifies CASRAGGPGETQYF.

This clonotype occurred a few times. The chain is built from TRBV13 and TRBJ1-1; 8 bases line up with TRBD1. This CDR3 contains 15 residues. V was pared by 5 bases and J by 6 bases, with 11 bases of the junction left unmatched. The germline CDR1 and CDR2 sequences are PRHDT and FYEKMQ (reference sequence). CDR3 DNA sequence: TGTGCCAGCAGCAAAAGGACAGGGATTGAGGCTGAAGCTTTCTTT. It codes for CASSKRTGIEAEAFF. The full variable domain, in which reference TRBV13 and TRBJ1-1 provide the parts outside the CDR3, is AAGVIQSPRHLIKEKRETATLKCYPIPRHDTVYWYQQGPGQDPQFLISFYEKMQSDKGSIPDRFSAQQFSDYHSELNMSSLELGDSALYFCASSKRTGIEAEAFFGQGTRLTVV.

The rearrangement joins TRBV7-2 to TRBJ1-5, with unresolved D. The CDR3 contains 13 residues. Deletions cut 2 bases from V and 9 bases from J, with 11 bases between. CDR1 and CDR2 (germline): SGHTA, FQGNSA. CDR3 nucleotides: TGTGCCAGCAGCTTACTGCCGACATTGCCCCAGCATTTT. It encodes CASSLLPTLPQHF.

A note on this clonotype: A much bigger clone sits one base away, suggesting this may be a read error. The chain has TRBV15 and TRBJ1-1; D not resolved. This CDR3 has 15 residues. From germline, CDR1 is LNHNV and CDR2 YYDKDF (reference sequence). The ends were cut back, 0 bases at V and 1 base at J, with 9 bases in the middle. DNA for the CDR3: TGTGCCACCAGCAGAGATGCATCGGGGAACACTGAAGCTTTCTTT. Residues: CATSRDASGNTEAFF.

In this sample, this clonotype turned up a few times. This sequence joins TRBV29-1 and TRBJ1-1, with 7 bases fitting TRBD1. Germline CDR1 SQVTM, CDR2 ANQGSEA. This CDR3 is 13 amino acids long. With V trimmed by 6 bases and J by 0 bases, 4 bases remained unmatched. The DNA for the CDR3 is TGCAGCGTGGAACAGGGGCTGAACACTGAAGCTTTCTTT. Translation: CSVEQGLNTEAFF.

This clonotype was picked up a small number of times. The genes are TRBV29-1 and TRBJ2-2, with 12 bases aligning to TRBD1. V was clipped by 6 bases and J by 8 bases; unmatched bases: 10. This CDR3 is 15 amino acids long. The V gene's germline CDR1 is SQVTM and CDR2 ANQGSEA. CDR3 in amino acids: CSVQPGQGATGELFF. As DNA, the CDR3 is TGCAGCGTCCAACCGGGACAGGGGGCAACTGGGGAGCTGTTTTTT.

The genes are TRBV7-9 and TRBJ2-5; D possibly corresponds to TRBD2 (5 bases). CDR3 length equals 15 residues. From germline, CDR1 is SEHNR and CDR2 FQNEAQ (reference sequence). V was pared by 1 base and J by 5 bases, with 14 bases between. As DNA, the CDR3 is TGTGCCAGCAGCTTAGTGCGCGGGCCAGTTGAGACCCAGTACTTC. Its protein product is CASSLVRGPVETQYF.

The table lists this clonotype with a few counts. The chain has TRBV20-1 and TRBJ2-2; 7 bases agree with TRBD2. The J segment lost 6 bases and the V segment lost 0 bases, leaving 4 bases of the junction unmatched. The CDR3 spans 14 residues. The germline CDR1 and CDR2 sequences are DFQATT and SNEGSKA (reference sequence). The CDR3 sequence: CSARDGSGAGELFF. CDR3 coding DNA: TGCAGTGCTAGAGATGGCAGCGGGGCCGGGGAGCTGTTTTTT.

The CDR3 is CASSFGYGYEQYV. The CDR3 DNA reads TGTGCCAGCAGTTTTGGGTATGGGTACGAGCAGTACGTC. The chain employs TRBV12-3 or TRBV12-4 and TRBJ2-7; D is undetermined. Trimming cost V 3 bases and J 4 bases, with 10 bases left between them. This CDR3 contains 13 residues.

The V and J genes are TRBV10-1 and TRBJ2-3; D remains unclear. The CDR3 is made up of 14 amino acids. Deletions cut 2 bases from V and 5 bases from J, with 11 bases between. Germline V gene lookup returns CDR1 WNHNN and CDR2 SYGVQD (reference sequence). The CDR3 protein is CASSEARPQDTQYF. CDR3 coding DNA: TGCGCCAGCAGTGAGGCCAGACCCCAAGATACGCAGTATTTT.

V and J are TRBV12-3 or TRBV12-4 and TRBJ2-1; TRBD2 agrees at 11 bases. CDR3 size: 16 residues. J lost 4 bases, V lost 5 bases, and 7 bases had no gene match. The CDR3 here is CASSGAGTSGYNEQFF. CDR3 nucleotide sequence: TGTGCCAGCAGTGGGGCCGGGACTAGCGGTTACAATGAGCAGTTCTTC.

This clonotype was observed a handful of times. The genes are TRBV20-1 and TRBJ2-7; a possible D gene is TRBD2 (5 bases). V was pared by 6 bases and J by 5 bases, with 17 bases between. The germline V gene encodes CDR1 DFQATT and CDR2 SNEGSKA (reference sequence). The CDR3 runs to 13 residues. CDR3 protein: CSAQSGLHHEQYV. CDR3 sequence (DNA): TGCAGTGCCCAGAGCGGCCTGCACCACGAGCAGTACGTC.

This chain joins TRBV7-2 and TRBJ2-3; a weak D match, TRBD1 (6 bases). CDR1 and CDR2 from the germline V gene are SGHTA and FQGNSA. CDR3 length: 15 amino acids. The V gene lost 5 bases and the J gene lost 5 bases, with 17 bases spanning the gap. CDR3: CASSTQTGYLDTQYF. In nucleotides, the CDR3 is TGTGCCAGCAGCACACAAACAGGGTATTTAGATACGCAGTATTTT.

As regards this clonotype: A much larger clone lies one base from this, so it may be a read error. The chain combines TRBV20-1 with TRBJ1-6; D call uncertain. Germline V lookup: CDR1 DFQATT, CDR2 SNEGSKA (reference sequence). CDR3 length: 15 amino acids. The CDR3 DNA follows: TGCAGTACTAGAGATGTAACCCGTGGTAATTCACCCCTCCACTTT. This codes for CSTRDVTRGNSPLHF.

Many counts were recorded for this clonotype. The chain links TRBV20-1 to TRBJ1-4; D is undetermined. The CDR3 is 14 residues long. Between the trimmed V and J ends, which lost 6 bases and 0 bases, there was a span of 11 bases. Germline CDR1 reads DFQATT; CDR2 reads SNEGSKA (reference sequence). In nucleotides, the CDR3 is TGCAGTGCCGATAGGGCTCCAACTAATGAAAAACTGTTTTTT. It specifies CSADRAPTNEKLFF.

The chain is built from TRBV20-1 and TRBJ2-4; 8 bases agree with TRBD2. The CDR3 runs 14 residues. V shed 5 bases and J 1 base; nucleotides not matched to a gene: 4. The germline gives CDR1 DFQATT, CDR2 SNEGSKA (reference sequence). The CDR3: CSAPSGSAKNIQYF. CDR3 bases: TGCAGTGCTCCAAGCGGGAGCGCCAAAAACATTCAGTACTTC.

This chain connects TRBV29-1 to TRBJ1-2; 9 nucleotides line up with TRBD1. The CDR3 loop spans 14 amino acids. Germline V gene data show CDR1 as SQVTM and CDR2 as ANQGSEA. V was clipped by 6 bases and J by 10 bases; unmatched bases: 15. CDR3 bases: TGCAGCGTAGCCGGGACAGGGAAGGCTTCTTCCTACACCTTC. It yields the protein CSVAGTGKASSYTF.

As regards this clonotype: Since a much larger clone is just one base distant, this may be a read error. The rearrangement joins TRBV29-1 to TRBJ1-1; no clear D gene. The CDR3 is made up of 12 amino acids. The V end was cut by 6 bases, the J end by 5 bases, with 13 bases between. Germline V gives CDR1 SQVTM, CDR2 ANQGSEA. The CDR3 sequence: CSVNQSGTEAFF. CDR3 nucleotide sequence: TGCAGCGTAAATCAATCGGGTACTGAAGCTTTCTTT. The full variable domain, rest sourced from reference TRBV29-1 and TRBJ1-1, is SAVISQKPSRDICQRGTSLTIQCQVDSQVTMMFWYRQQPGQSLTLIATANQGSEATYESGFVIDKFPISRPNLTFSTLTVSNMSPEDSSIYLCSVNQSGTEAFFGQGTRLTVV.

This clonotype was found once. This chain joins TRBV12-3 or TRBV12-4 and TRBJ1-2, with a weak D call TRBD1 (5 bases). Between the trimmed V and J ends, which lost 1 base and 7 bases, there was a span of 16 bases. The CDR3 is 15 amino acids. The DNA of the CDR3 is TGTGCCAGCAGTTTAGGGGACGGCCTAGCGGGTGGCTACACCTTC. It translates to CASSLGDGLAGGYTF.

This clonotype was seen repeatedly, ten times or more. The chain joins TRBV15 to TRBJ1-1, with 7 bases aligning to TRBD1. The CDR3 covers 15 residues. Trimming removed 3 bases from V and 0 bases from J; junction bases left unmatched: 4. Germline assignment: CDR1 LNHNV and CDR2 YYDKDF (reference sequence). This CDR3 reads CATSRQGGMNTEAFF. The CDR3, as DNA: TGTGCCACCAGCAGGCAGGGGGGGATGAACACTGAAGCTTTCTTT.

This clonotype was seen a few times. The gene calls are TRBV11-2 and TRBJ1-2, with TRBD1 matching 9 bases. The CDR3 loop spans 18 amino acids. Germline-derived CDR1 and CDR2 are SGHAT and FQNNGV. V shed 4 bases and J 1 base; nucleotides not matched to a gene: 13. As DNA, the CDR3 is TGTGCCAGCAGCTCCTACCGGGACAGGGACTCACTTAACTATGGCTACACCTTC. It is translated as CASSSYRDRDSLNYGYTF.

This chain connects TRBV14 to TRBJ2-3, with TRBD2 matching 7 bases. The V gene end was trimmed by 6 bases and the J gene end by 0 bases; junction bases not matched to a gene: 6. Germline V gene sequence: CDR1 SGHDN, CDR2 FVKESK. The CDR3 contains 15 residues. The CDR3 protein is CASSVGGSSTDTQYF. CDR3 in DNA: TGTGCCAGCAGTGTCGGGGGGTCTAGCACAGATACGCAGTATTTT.

This clonotype was picked up a small number of times. The chain joins TRBV29-1 to TRBJ2-7; tentative D call: TRBD2 (6 bases). This CDR3 spans 17 amino acids. Germline V gene data show CDR1 as SQVTM and CDR2 as ANQGSEA. Deletions cut 0 bases from V and 3 bases from J, with 21 bases between. The CDR3 nucleotides are TGCAGCGTTGAAGATCGTGTTAGCGGATTTTACTGCTACGAGCAGTACGTC. Protein: CSVEDRVSGFYCYEQYV.

CDR3 residues: CASSRLETDTQYF. The CDR3, as DNA: TGTGCCAGCAGCAGACTAGAAACAGATACGCAGTATTTT. The genes are TRBV6-1 and TRBJ2-3; D perhaps matches TRBD2 (6 bases). The germline CDR1 and CDR2 sequences are MNHNS and SASEGT. The CDR3 spans 13 residues. Trimming took 6 bases from V and 3 from J, leaving 10 bases between them.